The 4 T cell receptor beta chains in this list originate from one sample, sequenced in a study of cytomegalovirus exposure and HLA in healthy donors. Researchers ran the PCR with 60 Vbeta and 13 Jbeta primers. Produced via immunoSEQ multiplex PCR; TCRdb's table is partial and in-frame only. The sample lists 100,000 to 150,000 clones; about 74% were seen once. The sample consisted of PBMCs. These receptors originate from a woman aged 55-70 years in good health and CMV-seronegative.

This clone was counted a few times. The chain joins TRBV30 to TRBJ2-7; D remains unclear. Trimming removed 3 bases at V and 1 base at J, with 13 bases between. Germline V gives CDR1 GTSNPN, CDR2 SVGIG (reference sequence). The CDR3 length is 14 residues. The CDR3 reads CAWRLKAVSYEQYF. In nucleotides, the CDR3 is TGTGCCTGGAGACTAAAGGCGGTATCCTACGAGCAGTACTTC.

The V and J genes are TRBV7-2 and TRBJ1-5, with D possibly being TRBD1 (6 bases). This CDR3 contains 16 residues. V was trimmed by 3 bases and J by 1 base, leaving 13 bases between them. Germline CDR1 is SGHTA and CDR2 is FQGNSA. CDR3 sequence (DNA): TGTGCCAGCAGCTTCGGGGGGCGCGGGAGCAATCAGCCCCAGCATTTT. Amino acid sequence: CASSFGGRGSNQPQHF.

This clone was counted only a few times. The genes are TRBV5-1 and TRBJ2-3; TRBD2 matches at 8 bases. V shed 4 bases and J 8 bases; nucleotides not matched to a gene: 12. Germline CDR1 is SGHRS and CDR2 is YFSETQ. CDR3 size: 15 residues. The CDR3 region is CASSAGLVIYATQYF. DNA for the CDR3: TGCGCCAGCAGCGCGGGACTAGTGATATATGCTACGCAGTATTTT.

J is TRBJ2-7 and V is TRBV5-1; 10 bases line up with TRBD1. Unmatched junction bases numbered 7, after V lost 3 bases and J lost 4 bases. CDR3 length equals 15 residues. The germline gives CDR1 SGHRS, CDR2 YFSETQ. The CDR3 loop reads CASSSAGTGDYEQYF. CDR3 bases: TGCGCCAGCAGCTCCGCCGGGACAGGGGATTACGAGCAGTACTTC.